What follows describes a single TCR beta chain. These data come from a study of blood T cell repertoires in COVID-19. Some clones are missing from TCRdb's copy, which holds only in-frame ones; the method was immunoSEQ multiplex PCR. This sample has around 260,000 clones, with approximately 85% found just once. Germline CDR1 is MDHEN and CDR2 is SYDVKM. This CDR3 region has 15 residues. Trimming left V 2 bases short and J 0 bases short, with 10 bases between. The chain uses TRBV28 and TRBJ1-1; a possible D gene is TRBD1 (5 bases). The specimen sequenced was peripheral blood. The origin of this receptor is a human donor with COVID-19, enrolled during active disease. The donor label of this sample is uncertain. In DNA, the CDR3 is TGTGCCAGCAGTTTACTTGGACACTTGAACACTGAAGCTTTCTTT. Translation gives CASSLLGHLNTEAFF.